The 3 T cell receptor beta chains presented below share a single source sample, sequenced in a study of T cell responses to AZD1222 COVID-19 vaccine. Produced via immunoSEQ multiplex PCR; TCRdb's table is partial and in-frame only. The sample lists about 140,000 clones, approximately 95% occurring once. The input for sequencing was peripheral blood, taken on day 0 of MenACWY control vaccination. The source of these receptors is an adult in good health.

The V gene is TRBV7-2, the J gene TRBJ2-3; perhaps TRBD1 as D (6 bases). Germline lookup yields CDR1 SGHTA and CDR2 FQGNSA. The ends were cut back, 4 bases at V and 4 bases at J, with 18 bases in the middle. The CDR3 is 16 amino acids. Here the CDR3 DNA reads TGTGCCAGCAGCTCAGCCTCACAGGGATGGTCAGATACGCAGTATTTT. Its protein is CASSSASQGWSDTQYF.

The J gene is TRBJ1-2, the V gene TRBV6-5; D gene unclear. Germline CDR1 reads MNHEY; CDR2 reads SVGAGI. This CDR3 spans 15 amino acids. V shed 0 bases and J shed 2 bases, with 10 bases lying between them. The CDR3 protein is CASSYSRVFNYGYTF. The DNA of the CDR3 is TGTGCCAGCAGTTACTCGAGGGTCTTCAACTATGGCTACACCTTC.

This chain joins TRBV6-5 and TRBJ1-1; D is undetermined. The CDR3 is made up of 14 amino acids. CDR1 and CDR2 (germline): MNHEY, SVGAGI. Deletions cut 6 bases from V and 0 bases from J, with 11 bases between. The CDR3 coding sequence is TGTGCCAGCAGGAAAGGAGCTGTGAACACTGAAGCTTTCTTT. This codes for CASRKGAVNTEAFF.